This T cell receptor beta chain was documented in a study of T cell repertoires and HLA-DP antigens. For pre-culture CD4+ samples, the target was 150,000 to 200,000 T cell genomes. The table came from immunoSEQ multiplex PCR; TCRdb's copy has only in-frame clones and leaves some out. Found here are roughly 110,000 clones, 80% to 95% of them singletons; the top ten hold 0.25% to 0.3%. CDR1 is MGHDK, CDR2 SYGVNS, per germline. There are 17 residues in the CDR3. J was trimmed by 4 bases and V by 1 base; bases with no gene match: 7. Regarding this clone: The antigen is undetermined.

Sequencing was carried out using CD4+ T cells from PBMCs. The source is a woman between 18 and 29 years old in good health and CMV-seronegative. This chain joins TRBV25-1 and TRBJ1-2, with 12 nucleotides matching TRBD1. The CDR3 DNA is TGTGCCAGCAGTGAATTAGGGACAGGGGGCAGGGGCTATGGCTACACCTTC. This translates into CASSELGTGGRGYGYTF.